Described below is a single T cell receptor (beta chain) sequence and its context. This entry belongs to a study of OX40 agonist ivuxolimab in advanced cancers. V was shortened by 6 bases and J by 2 bases, with 17 bases between the two germline ends. The CDR3 contains 15 residues. The V gene's germline CDR1 is SQVTM and CDR2 ANQGSEA. The data were produced by immunoSEQ multiplex PCR, yet TCRdb's version contains in-frame clones alone and is incomplete. The data show about 28,000 clones, more than 70% seen once. This TCR came from an adult with an advanced solid tumor such as melanoma, head and neck, liver or kidney cancer. Sequenced here: CD4+ or CD8+ T cells sorted from blood, sampled in a trial of the OX40 agonist ivuxolimab. The chain links TRBV29-1 to TRBJ2-1; D is possibly TRBD1 (6 bases). The CDR3 loop reads CSVQGPSLAYNEQFF. The CDR3 bases are TGCAGCGTACAGGGTCCTAGCTTAGCCTACAATGAGCAGTTCTTC.